A single sample is the source of the 12 T cell receptor beta chains below, sequenced in a study of T cells in Graves' hyperthyroidism and ophthalmopathy. The CDR3 regions of TCR beta were amplified from RNA transcripts. First-round RT-PCR with HTBI primers amplified the TCR CDR3 region. One entry per CDR3 protein, called by TCRdb with MiXCR from the multiplex PCR reads. The sample holds 250,000 to 400,000 distinct CDR3 sequences, around 13% seen once. Input material: blood. All receptors derive from a woman aged 40-49 years with Graves' ophthalmopathy.

This chain uses TRBV28 with TRBJ2-3, with D possibly TRBD2 on 5 matching bases. V was cut by 5 bases and J by 7 bases, with 13 bases left in between. The CDR3 is 13 residues long. CDR1 and CDR2 (germline): MDHEN, SYDVKM. For the CDR3, the DNA is TGTGCCAGCAGTCCAGCCACTAGTCATACGCAGTATTTT. Protein: CASSPATSHTQYF.

The V call is TRBV24-1, the J call TRBJ1-2; 8 nucleotides align to TRBD1. The CDR3 contains 14 residues. Germline trimming cut 3 bases from V and 3 bases from J; bases unmatched to any gene: 2. CDR1 and CDR2 (germline): KGHDR, SFDVKD. The CDR3 region is CATSDRTGHYGYTF. The DNA of the CDR3 is TGTGCCACCAGTGATCGGACAGGGCACTATGGCTACACCTTC.

This clonotype was seen at least ten times. The V call is TRBV20-1, the J call TRBJ2-7; D assignment may be TRBD1 or TRBD2 (7 bases each). The germline V gene has CDR1 DFQATT and CDR2 SNEGSKA (reference sequence). The CDR3 spans 13 residues. V shed 5 bases and J shed 5 bases, with 16 bases lying between them. CDR3 sequence reads: CSAGGAGGDEQYF. The CDR3 coding sequence is TGCAGTGCTGGGGGGGCAGGGGGGGACGAGCAGTACTTC.

The chain is built from TRBV5-1 and TRBJ1-2, with 8 nucleotides matching TRBD1. Germline CDR1 is SGHRS and CDR2 is YFSETQ. Unmatched junction bases numbered 13, after V lost 6 bases and J lost 6 bases. CDR3 length: 15 residues. Written as DNA, the CDR3 is TGCGCCAGCAACCACCCACAGGGGGGGATTGATGGCTACACCTTC. Protein: CASNHPQGGIDGYTF.

The V gene is TRBV7-9, the J gene TRBJ2-5, with 7 bases matching TRBD2. J gave up 13 bases and V 4 bases, and 6 bases lay outside the gene matches. The CDR3 has 11 residues. From germline, CDR1 is SEHNR and CDR2 FQNEAQ (reference sequence). Written as DNA, the CDR3 is TGTGCCAGCAGCTCTCGACTAGCTCCGTACTTC. Its protein is CASSSRLAPYF.

The J gene is TRBJ2-2, the V gene TRBV7-2; tentative D call: TRBD1 (5 bases). Looked up from germline, CDR1 is SGHTA and CDR2 is FQGNSA. V was clipped by 6 bases and J by 9 bases, with 23 bases between them. The CDR3 is 16 residues long. CDR3 bases: TGTGCCAGCAGTTTCTCAAGGGGAAGACCGGGCCGGGAGCTGTTTTTT. This codes for CASSFSRGRPGRELFF.

Only a few counts were recorded for this clonotype. The chain has TRBV7-9 and TRBJ2-7; TRBD1 agrees at 9 bases. There are 18 residues in the CDR3. CDR1 and CDR2 from the germline V gene are SEHNR and FQNEAQ (reference sequence). V lost 1 base and J lost 9; bases outside the gene matches: 19. The CDR3 DNA reads TGTGCCAGCAGCTTAGACGGGACAGGGCCCTTTGAGCCCCACGGGCAGTACTTC. Translation: CASSLDGTGPFEPHGQYF.

This clonotype occurred a few times. This rearrangement joins TRBV7-2 to TRBJ1-1; D call uncertain. V shed 1 base and J shed 3 bases, with 15 bases lying between them. CDR1 SGHTA and CDR2 FQGNSA come from the germline V gene. The CDR3 runs 16 residues. CDR3 DNA sequence: TGTGCCAGCAGCTTAGAGGCCCGCGTATATTACACTGAAGCTTTCTTT. It codes for CASSLEARVYYTEAFF.

This clonotype was counted at least ten times. The chain carries TRBV6-1 and TRBJ1-5; D may be TRBD1 (5 bases). Deletions cut 3 bases from V and 4 bases from J, with 13 bases between. This CDR3 is built from 15 residues. Germline lookup yields CDR1 MNHNS and CDR2 SASEGT. The CDR3 region has the DNA TGTGCCAGCAGTGAGGCAGGGTCGGGGAATCAGCCCCAGCATTTT. It specifies CASSEAGSGNQPQHF.

This clonotype was seen a single time. The genes are TRBV2 and TRBJ2-7, with TRBD1 matching 8 bases. CDR3 length: 14 residues. J lost 5 bases, V lost 3 bases, and 6 bases had no gene match. Looked up from germline, CDR1 is SNHLY and CDR2 is FYNNEI. CDR3 sequence: CASSDPTGVNEQYF. CDR3 DNA sequence: TGTGCCAGCAGTGACCCGACAGGGGTAAACGAGCAGTACTTC.

This clonotype appeared a few times. The chain links TRBV7-9 to TRBJ1-2; the D gene is possibly TRBD1 (6 bases). This CDR3 spans 13 amino acids. In germline, CDR1 is SEHNR, CDR2 FQNEAQ (reference sequence). V dropped 4 bases and J dropped 3 bases, with 9 bases sitting between them. The CDR3 spells CASSSDRYYGYTF. The CDR3 region has the DNA TGTGCCAGCAGCTCGGACAGATACTATGGCTACACCTTC.

This clonotype was recorded a few times. This chain joins TRBV25-1 and TRBJ1-2; possibly TRBD1 for D (6 bases). Germline CDR1 and CDR2: MGHDK and SYGVNS. The V and J ends lost 4 bases and 8 bases respectively, with 14 bases between them. The CDR3 consists of 13 residues. The CDR3 nucleotides are TGTGCCAGCAGTGGGACAGCCCCTAAGGGCTACACCTTC. Translation: CASSGTAPKGYTF.